This record covers a single T cell receptor (beta chain). The antigen this receptor binds is unknown. No per-base quality is available; no much larger clone lies one base away. Each collaborating institution followed its own protocols to collect whole blood in K2EDTA tubes. For TCRbeta analysis, collaborator samples were shipped as frozen whole blood, as isolated PBMCs, or as DNA extracted from either sample type. The data derive from a study of blood T cell repertoires in COVID-19 (dated by TCRdb to 2018 to 2020). Notes on the research overall: Collaborator samples came from the United States, Italy and Spain and covered acute and convalescent phases of COVID-19. Samples came from the ongoing ImmuneRACE study (first 160 participants) plus 1,254 subjects from 6 global collaborators. The repertoires were made available in a free public database intended to serve as a resource for research on the immune response to SARS-CoV-2. Deeply sampled blood TCRbeta repertoires from subjects exposed to, actively infected with, or recovered from COVID-19 were included in the dataset. The material from the prospective study consisted of cDNA or gDNA derived from T cells, B-cell-depleted T cells, or PBMCs. Where available, HLA class I and class II types were taken from metadata supplied by the sample provider and were not determined by assay-based typing. Sample metadata almost always included a de-identified subject ID, COVID-19 status, age in years and sex. Study-wide findings and limitations: The amount of clinical and demographic metadata varied by source and participant and was provided uncurated.

The CDR3 runs 15 amino acids, cysteine and phenylalanine included. Here the CDR3 DNA is all that survives: 45 bases in frame from base 1. V is pared back by 3 bases and J by 4 bases, with 15 bases lying between the germline termini. For CDR1 and CDR2, the germline V gene lists SNHLY and FYNNEI. TCRbeta CDR3 regions were amplified from genomic DNA using the immunoSEQ Assay, a bias-controlled multiplex PCR. The published analysis was carried out like this. Within the assay, amplification of reference gene primers was used to estimate how many nucleated cells each sample contained. To quantify the absolute abundance of each unique TCRbeta CDR3 rearrangement, sequence reads were collapsed and filtered. Productive Simpson clonality was computed per sample as the square root of Simpson's diversity index over productive rearrangements. Imported from immuneACCESS, the table was reduced by TCRdb to in-frame sequences with V and J called. These copies leave out some clones; in studies compared against another copy, an unresolved V gene accounts for under half, and the cause of the remainder is not known. D and trimming were read from the DNA, whereas the V and J calls and clone size are those reported in that table. A total of roughly 55,000 clones appear in this sample, less than 90% of them only once. The ten largest make up 1.9% of the sample.

The chain is made from TRBV2 and TRBJ1-2, with a weak D call of TRBD1 (6 bases match). The TCR comes from a woman in her sixties or seventies with acute or convalescent COVID-19. Sequencing was done on a sample of peripheral blood. The CDR3 here reads CASSEGAGVSYGYTF. The base sequence is TGTGCCAGCAGTGAGGGGGCAGGGGTTTCCTATGGCTACACCTTC. Beyond the CDR3, the reference TRBV2 and TRBJ1-2 genes provide the residues; the full variable domain reads: EPEVTQTPSHQVTQMGQEVILRCVPISNHLYFYWYRQILGQKVEFLVSFYNNEISEKSEIFDDQFSVERPDGSNFTLKIRSTKLEDSAMYFCASSEGAGVSYGYTFGSGTRLTVV.